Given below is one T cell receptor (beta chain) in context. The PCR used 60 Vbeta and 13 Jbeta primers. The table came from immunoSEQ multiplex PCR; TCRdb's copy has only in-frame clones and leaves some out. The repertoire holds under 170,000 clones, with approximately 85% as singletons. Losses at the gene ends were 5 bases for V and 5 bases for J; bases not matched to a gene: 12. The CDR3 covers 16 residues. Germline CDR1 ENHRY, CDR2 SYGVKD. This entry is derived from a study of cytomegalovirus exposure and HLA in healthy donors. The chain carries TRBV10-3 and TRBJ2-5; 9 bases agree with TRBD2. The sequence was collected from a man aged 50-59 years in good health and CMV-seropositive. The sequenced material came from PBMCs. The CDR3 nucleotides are TGTGCCATCAGTCCTCCCGGCGCTAGCGGGACGGAGACCCAGTACTTC. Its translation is CAISPPGASGTETQYF.